This TCR beta chain was observed in a study of blood T cell repertoires in COVID-19. For the study at large: T cells, B-cell-depleted T cells, or PBMCs supplied cDNA or gDNA.

The sample holds a few counts of this clone. Profiled with immunoSEQ multiplex PCR; TCRdb holds only in-frame clones, not every one. The data show under 200,000 clones, around 89% seen once. The TCR was taken from a middle-aged man with active or convalescent COVID-19. Material for sequencing was peripheral blood.

The CDR3 region has the DNA TGTGCCAGCAGGGAAAGGACAGACTATGGCTACACCTTC. Translation gives CASRERTDYGYTF. The V and J genes are TRBV7-2 and TRBJ1-2, with D maybe TRBD1 (6 bases). Trimming shortened V by 6 bases and J by 3 bases, and 11 bases separated the two germline ends. Germline V CDR1 and CDR2: SGHTA, FQGNSA. The CDR3 extends over 13 amino acids.